This T cell receptor (beta chain) appears in the sequencing data of a study of OX40 agonist ivuxolimab in advanced cancers. Across the whole study: Treatment of patients was with ivuxolimab, an agonistic anti-OX40 (CD134) antibody. Under the entry rules, prior anti-PD-1, anti-PD-L1 or anti-CTLA-4 therapy was allowed, and roughly 41% had some.

This clone was found once. The table came from immunoSEQ multiplex PCR; TCRdb's copy has only in-frame clones and leaves some out. The sample lists about 98,000 clones; about 92% were seen once. The CDR3 totals 11 residues. CDR1 is SEHNR, CDR2 FQNEAQ, per germline (reference sequence). Trimming took off 6 bases at V and 10 bases at J, with 12 bases between the two ends. Excluded were patients having autoimmune disease history or systemic immunosuppression. Baseline was the first blood sampling point, followed by cycle 4 day 1 and cycle 7 day 1. The source material was CD4+ or CD8+ T cells sorted from blood, sampled in a trial of the OX40 agonist ivuxolimab. The origin of this receptor is an adult with an advanced solid tumor such as melanoma, head and neck, liver or kidney cancer. The chain couples TRBV7-9 to TRBJ1-2; D gene unclear. The CDR3 loop is CASSSYGHYTF. In DNA form, the CDR3 reads TGTGCCAGCAGTTCTTACGGCCACTACACCTTC.